Below are 29 T cell receptor beta chains sequenced from a single sample in a study of blood T cell repertoires in COVID-19. The repertoire was sequenced with immunoSEQ multiplex PCR; TCRdb's copy has only in-frame clones and lacks some. The repertoire holds 200,000 to 250,000 clones, with approximately 86% as singletons. Input material: PBMCs or T cells enriched from blood (not recorded which). The receptors stem from a woman aged 50 to 60 with acute COVID-19.

The CDR3 sequence: CASSQAGEHGYTF. The CDR3 coding sequence is TGTGCCAGCAGCCAAGCTGGGGAGCATGGCTACACCTTC. The rearrangement links TRBV14 to TRBJ1-2; D gene ambiguous. The germline gives CDR1 SGHDN, CDR2 FVKESK. V lost 1 base, J lost 6 bases, and 9 bases lay in between. This CDR3 is 13 amino acids long.

J is TRBJ2-3 and V is TRBV7-9; 8 bases line up with TRBD2. J was trimmed by 2 bases and V by 5 bases; bases with no gene match: 6. Germline lookup yields CDR1 SEHNR and CDR2 FQNEAQ (reference sequence). This CDR3 region has 15 residues. The CDR3, as DNA: TGTGCCAGCAGCCTTGCGGGAGGAACCACAGATACGCAGTATTTT. Its protein product is CASSLAGGTTDTQYF.

The gene calls are TRBV4-1 and TRBJ1-4, with D perhaps matching TRBD1 (6 bases). This CDR3 has 15 residues. V was trimmed by 5 bases and J by 6 bases, leaving 16 bases between them. The germline gives CDR1 MGHRA, CDR2 YSYEKL. The CDR3 spells CASSGGREGDEKLFF. CDR3 coding DNA: TGCGCCAGCAGCGGAGGCAGGGAGGGGGATGAAAAACTGTTTTTT.

The V call is TRBV27, the J call TRBJ2-7; 9 bases map to TRBD1. The CDR3 has 17 residues. Germline values: CDR1 MNHEY, CDR2 SMNVEV (reference sequence). J gave up 2 bases and V 5 bases, and 13 bases lay outside the gene matches. DNA of the CDR3: TGTGCCAGCAGTCGAACAGAACCGGGACAGGGCGCCTACGAGCAGTACTTC. Translated: CASSRTEPGQGAYEQYF.

This chain uses TRBV30 with TRBJ2-1; 10 bases fit TRBD2. The junction had 6 bases not matched to a gene; V was cut back by 3 bases and J by 13 bases. Germline V gives CDR1 GTSNPN, CDR2 SVGIG (reference sequence). The CDR3 is 12 amino acids. The CDR3 reads CAWSSRTSGQFF. For the CDR3, the DNA is TGTGCCTGGAGCTCAAGGACTAGCGGACAGTTCTTC.

The rearrangement joins TRBV7-9 to TRBJ1-1; 11 nucleotides match TRBD1. There are 14 residues in the CDR3. Germline V gene sequence: CDR1 SEHNR, CDR2 FQNEAQ (reference sequence). The trim removed 5 bases at V and 4 bases at J, leaving 3 bases unmatched. The chain's CDR3 is CASSRDRGTTEAFF. DNA for the CDR3: TGTGCCAGCAGCCGGGACAGGGGGACCACTGAAGCTTTCTTT. Together with reference TRBV7-9 and TRBJ1-1, the CDR3 gives the full variable domain: DTGVSQNPRHKITKRGQNVTFRCDPISEHNRLYWYRQTLGQGPEFLTYFQNEAQLEKSRLLSDRFSAERPKGSFSTLEIQRTEQGDSAMYLCASSRDRGTTEAFFGQGTRLTVV.

The chain links TRBV28 to TRBJ2-7; 13 bases are shared with TRBD2. Germline V CDR1 and CDR2: MDHEN, SYDVKM. V lost 4 bases, J lost 3 bases, and 6 bases stayed unmatched. The CDR3 has 16 residues. CDR3 DNA: TGTGCCAGCAGTTCCCGAACTAGCGGGAGGGTCTACGAGCAGTACTTC. Amino acid sequence: CASSSRTSGRVYEQYF.

Remarks on this clone: The same CDR3 also results from other DNA sequences found in this sample. The V call is TRBV3-1 (or the pseudogene TRBV3-2), the J call TRBJ2-3; D is unresolved. Trimming stripped 4 bases from V and 2 bases from J, with 4 bases between. The V gene's germline CDR1 is LGHDT and CDR2 YNNKEL (reference sequence). This CDR3 region has 12 residues. DNA of the CDR3: TGTGCCAGCAGCCCTTCCACAGATACGCAGTATTTT. Its protein is CASSPSTDTQYF.

The genes are TRBV30 and TRBJ2-5; TRBD2 agrees at 9 bases. Germline CDR1 GTSNPN, CDR2 SVGIG (reference sequence). CDR3 length: 13 residues. With 5 bases clipped from V and 4 bases from J, the junction kept 5 bases outside the gene matches. The CDR3 sequence is CAWVEAGGETQYF. The CDR3 DNA is TGTGCCTGGGTAGAAGCGGGAGGAGAGACCCAGTACTTC.

CDR3 sequence reads: CAVGGQAPHYNEQFF. CDR3 coding DNA: TGTGCCGTCGGGGGACAGGCTCCTCATTACAATGAGCAGTTCTTC. V usage is TRBV30 and J usage is TRBJ2-1; 8 nucleotides line up with TRBD1. The CDR3 contains 15 residues. Germline-derived CDR1 and CDR2 are GTSNPN and SVGIG (reference sequence). The V and J ends lost 8 bases and 4 bases, in that order; junction bases with no gene match: 13.

The rearrangement links TRBV7-9 to TRBJ2-3; the match to TRBD2 covers 10 bases. Germline-derived CDR1 and CDR2 are SEHNR and FQNEAQ (reference sequence). CDR3 size: 15 residues. V shed 2 bases, J shed 5 bases, and the junction held 4 bases outside the gene matches. The CDR3 spells CASSLQGLAKDTQYF. CDR3 DNA: TGTGCCAGCAGCTTACAGGGACTAGCGAAAGATACGCAGTATTTT.

This sequence joins TRBV19 and TRBJ1-1; possibly TRBD1 for D (5 bases). V was trimmed by 3 bases and J by 1 base, leaving 9 bases between them. Germline CDR1 and CDR2: LNHDA and SQIVND (reference sequence). The CDR3 loop spans 14 amino acids. CDR3 loop: CASSIRGGNTEAFF. The CDR3 DNA follows: TGTGCCAGTAGTATTAGGGGTGGGAACACTGAAGCTTTCTTT.

J is TRBJ1-2 and V is TRBV7-9; D is perhaps TRBD1 (5 bases). Germline V gene lookup returns CDR1 SEHNR and CDR2 FQNEAQ (reference sequence). This CDR3 comprises 13 residues. The V end was cut by 5 bases, the J end by 4 bases, with 11 bases between. The CDR3 loop is CASSPGLIYGYTF. CDR3 nucleotide sequence: TGTGCCAGCAGCCCGGGACTCATCTATGGCTACACCTTC.

The rearrangement uses TRBV7-3 and TRBJ2-2, with 7 bases fitting TRBD1. The CDR3 loop spans 15 amino acids. The germline CDR1 and CDR2 sequences are SGHTA and FQGTGA. J was trimmed by 6 bases and V by 0 bases; bases with no gene match: 4. The CDR3 nucleotides read TGTGCCAGCAGCTTAACTACAGGGGTTGCCGGGGAGCTGTTTTTT. Protein product: CASSLTTGVAGELFF. The whole variable domain, remainder taken from reference TRBV7-3 and TRBJ2-2, is GAGVSQTPSNKVTEKGKYVELRCDPISGHTALYWYRQSLGQGPEFLIYFQGTGAADDSGLPNDRFFAVRPEGSVSTLKIQRTERGDSAVYLCASSLTTGVAGELFFGEGSRLTVL.

The chain carries TRBV28 and TRBJ2-3; 9 bases are a match to TRBD2. V was pared by 3 bases and J by 6 bases, with 13 bases of the junction left unmatched. The CDR3 totals 17 residues. Germline V CDR1 and CDR2: MDHEN, SYDVKM. The CDR3 nucleotides are TGTGCCAGCAGTTTTTGGGCTGCGGGAGGGCAAAGGGATACGCAGTATTTT. It is translated as CASSFWAAGGQRDTQYF.

This chain uses TRBV6-5 with TRBJ2-7, with unresolved D. Deletions cut 0 bases from V and 2 bases from J, with 11 bases between. The CDR3 length is 15 residues. CDR1 is MNHEY, CDR2 SVGAGI, per germline. For the CDR3, the DNA is TGTGCCAGCAGTTACTCTGGGTGGGCTGCCTACGAGCAGTACTTC. It translates to CASSYSGWAAYEQYF.

This chain links TRBV10-2 with TRBJ2-7; 9 bases are shared with TRBD1. The CDR3 extends over 14 amino acids. Per the germline V gene, CDR1 is WSHSY and CDR2 is SAAADI. V shed 3 bases and J 4 bases; nucleotides not matched to a gene: 4. The CDR3 sequence is CASSEGTGHYEQYF. The CDR3, as DNA: TGCGCCAGCAGTGAAGGGACAGGGCATTACGAGCAGTACTTC.

The chain couples TRBV2 to TRBJ2-3; D is uncertain. Germline V gene lookup returns CDR1 SNHLY and CDR2 FYNNEI. The CDR3 is 15 residues long. V gave up 7 bases and J gave up 5 bases, with 19 bases separating them. The CDR3 protein is CASTGLGRWVDTQYF. The CDR3 bases are TGTGCCAGCACCGGCCTAGGTCGATGGGTAGATACGCAGTATTTT.

This clone has more than one count but fewer than ten. This rearrangement joins TRBV5-1 to TRBJ1-6, with D unresolved. Germline V CDR1 and CDR2: SGHRS, YFSETQ. The CDR3 consists of 12 residues. V lost 2 bases, J lost 8 bases, and 5 bases lay in between. The CDR3 here is CASSFSDSPLHF. The CDR3 DNA follows: TGCGCCAGCAGCTTTTCTGATTCACCCCTCCACTTT.

V and J are TRBV27 and TRBJ1-5; D is ambiguous. Germline V gene data show CDR1 as MNHEY and CDR2 as SMNVEV (reference sequence). CDR3 length: 12 residues. V shed 7 bases and J shed 7 bases, with 11 bases lying between them. The CDR3 here is CASTAGVQPQHF. DNA for the CDR3: TGTGCCAGCACCGCCGGGGTGCAGCCCCAGCATTTT.

For this clone: Other nucleotide sequences in the sample specify the same CDR3. The chain is built from TRBV5-1 and TRBJ2-1; 7 nucleotides line up with TRBD2. V lost 0 bases, J lost 1 base, and 1 base stayed unmatched. The CDR3 length is 15 residues. Germline V CDR1 and CDR2: SGHRS, YFSETQ. CDR3 amino acids: CASSLVGGSYNEQFF. In nucleotides, the CDR3 is TGCGCCAGCAGCTTGGTGGGAGGGTCCTACAATGAGCAGTTCTTC. The full variable domain, its missing parts supplied by reference TRBV5-1 and TRBJ2-1, is KAGVTQTPRYLIKTRGQQVTLSCSPISGHRSVSWYQQTPGQGLQFLFEYFSETQRNKGNFPGRFSGRQFSNSRSEMNVSTLELGDSALYLCASSLVGGSYNEQFFGPGTRLTVL.

J is TRBJ2-5 and V is TRBV3-1 (or the pseudogene TRBV3-2); 7 nucleotides line up with TRBD1. The CDR3 runs to 14 residues. The germline gives CDR1 LGHDT, CDR2 YNNKEL (reference sequence). V gave up 2 bases and J gave up 7 bases; unmatched junction bases: 7. As DNA, the CDR3 is TGTGCCAGCAGCCAACAAGGGGGCATTCGGACCCAGTACTTC. Amino acids: CASSQQGGIRTQYF.

V usage is TRBV6-5 and J usage is TRBJ1-2; 7 bases fit TRBD1. The CDR3 extends over 16 amino acids. With 0 bases clipped from V and 4 bases from J, the junction kept 8 bases outside the gene matches. Germline CDR1 and CDR2: MNHEY and SVGAGI. The CDR3 sequence is CASSYSSTGVVYGYTF. The CDR3 DNA sequence: TGTGCCAGCAGTTACTCGAGCACAGGGGTGGTCTATGGCTACACCTTC.

The J gene is TRBJ2-5, the V gene TRBV7-3, with a weak D call TRBD2 (5 bases). V was shortened by 4 bases and J by 6 bases, with 12 bases between the two germline ends. Germline V gene sequence: CDR1 SGHTA, CDR2 FQGTGA. The CDR3 is 13 residues long. The CDR3 region has the DNA TGTGCCAGCAGCTCTGACTACGCTCAGACCCAGTACTTC. Protein: CASSSDYAQTQYF.

V is TRBV6-5 and J is TRBJ1-2; a weak D match, TRBD1 (6 bases). Trimming removed 5 bases from V and 4 bases from J, with 14 bases in between. The CDR3 has 14 residues. Germline CDR1 is MNHEY and CDR2 is SVGAGI. The CDR3 DNA sequence: TGTGCCAGCAGTAAAAGGGGGAGAGGCTATGGCTACACCTTC. Translation: CASSKRGRGYGYTF.

The chain links TRBV6-5 to TRBJ1-6; TRBD1 might be the D (6 bases). Germline V CDR1 and CDR2: MNHEY, SVGAGI. The ends were cut back, 6 bases at V and 6 bases at J, with 15 bases in the middle. This CDR3 region has 15 residues. Here the CDR3 DNA reads TGTGCCAGCAGCCCACGGGGGGACACTAATTCACCCCTCCACTTT. It codes for CASSPRGDTNSPLHF.

V is TRBV5-5 and J is TRBJ1-3, with unresolved D. There are 15 residues in the CDR3. Germline V gene lookup returns CDR1 SGHKS and CDR2 YYEKEE (reference sequence). Trimming took off 2 bases at V and 2 bases at J, with 11 bases between the two ends. CDR3 sequence: CASSFWPVPGNTIYF. The DNA for the CDR3 is TGTGCCAGCAGCTTTTGGCCAGTGCCTGGAAACACCATATATTTT.

This chain uses TRBV2 with TRBJ1-1, with TRBD1 matching 10 bases. V was pared by 6 bases and J by 3 bases, with 4 bases of the junction left unmatched. The germline gives CDR1 SNHLY, CDR2 FYNNEI. This CDR3 region has 14 residues. For the CDR3, the DNA is TGTGCCAGCAGGGGGGACAGGGGACACACTGAAGCTTTCTTT. Translating it yields CASRGDRGHTEAFF.

V gene TRBV6-2 or TRBV6-3 combines with J gene TRBJ2-1, with a possible D match to TRBD1 (6 bases). Germline V gene sequence: CDR1 MNHEY, CDR2 SVGEGT. CDR3 length equals 16 residues. V lost 2 bases and J 2 bases, leaving 13 bases between the germline ends. The CDR3 loop reads CASSYQGLGAYNEQFF. CDR3 DNA: TGTGCCAGCAGTTACCAGGGGCTAGGGGCCTACAATGAGCAGTTCTTC.